Listed below are T cell receptor beta chains from one sample, sequenced in a study of blood T cells in healthy people across ages. TCRdb re-called the 5' RACE reads with MiXCR, one entry per CDR3 protein. The sample holds over a million distinct CDR3 sequences, 40% to 50% seen once. Sequenced input: blood. These receptors came from a woman between 18 and 30 years old in good health. The CDR3 runs from the conserved cysteine through the conserved F or W. Each record gives: V gene, clone size, J gene, D gene, CDR3 DNA, CDR3 protein. A D gene is named only where the DNA matches it firmly. Clone size is not always given. Where it is, it says once, few, many or a class for expanded clones.

>TRBV3-1|NA|TRBJ2-5|NA
TGTGCCAGCAGCCAAGATCCAGGGGACCAAGAGACCCAGTACTTC
CASSQDPGDQETQYF
>TRBV6-5|NA|TRBJ1-2|NA
TGTGCCAGCAGTTACTCACCCCAGGGCGGCTACACCTTC
CASSYSPQGGYTF
>TRBV12-3/TRBV12-4|many|TRBJ2-1|TRBD2
TGTGCCAGCACCTGGGGTAGCGGGATCTATGAGCAGTTCTTC
CASTWGSGIYEQFF
>TRBV28|NA|TRBJ1-6|NA
TGTGCCAGCAGCCTCCACTCAAGCTCCTATAATTCACCCCTCCACTTT
CASSLHSSSYNSPLHF
>TRBV14|NA|TRBJ2-3|NA
TGTGCCAGCAGCCATTTAAACACAGATACGCAGTATTTT
CASSHLNTDTQYF
>TRBV9|NA|TRBJ2-1|NA
TGTGCCAGCAGCGTACGATCCAGCTGGGAGACCCAGTTCTTC
CASSVRSSWETQFF
>TRBV19|NA|TRBJ1-5|TRBD1
TGTGCCAGTGGGGGACAGGGCAATCAGCCCCAGCATTTT
CASGGQGNQPQHF
>TRBV27|many|TRBJ2-1|TRBD2
TGTGCCAGCAGCCCGAGGACTAGTTCCTACAATGAGCAGTTCTTC
CASSPRTSSYNEQFF
>TRBV10-3|NA|TRBJ2-1|NA
TGTGCCATCAGTGTATCGTCCAGGGACAATGAGCAGTTCTTC
CAISVSSRDNEQFF
>TRBV20-1|NA|TRBJ2-5|NA
TGCAGTGCTAGCCGGCCGGGGGCCTCGGAGACCCAGTACTTC
CSASRPGASETQYF
>TRBV6-6|NA|TRBJ1-6|NA
TGTGCCAGCAGTCCCGGGAACCAACCCCTCCACTTT
CASSPGNQPLHF
>TRBV20-1|few|TRBJ1-4|NA
TGCAGTGCCCCCATGAGGGATGAAAAACTGTTTTTT
CSAPMRDEKLFF
>TRBV28|NA|TRBJ2-7|NA
TGTGCCAGCTCCTCCTTGGAAGGGGTGAACGAGCAGTACTTC
CASSSLEGVNEQYF
>TRBV20-1|few|TRBJ1-6|NA
TGCAGTGCTAGAGGGGGAGGTTCACCCCTCCACTTT
CSARGGGSPLHF
>TRBV5-5|NA|TRBJ2-7|NA
TGTGCCAACAGCTTTGCCGACTGCGAGCAGTACTTC
CANSFADCEQYF
>TRBV6-5|few|TRBJ2-3|TRBD2
TGTGCCAGCAGTTACTCACTTCGACTAGCGGGAGGGACAGATACGCAGTATTTT
CASSYSLRLAGGTDTQYF
>TRBV20-1|NA|TRBJ2-3|NA
TGCAGTGCTAGGGGTCCCCTAGCACCCGGTGGCGATACGCAGTATTTT
CSARGPLAPGGDTQYF
>TRBV29-1|NA|TRBJ1-1|NA
TGCAGCTCGGGGGTGACTGAAGCTTTCTTT
CSSGVTEAFF
>TRBV20-1|NA|TRBJ2-7|NA
TGCAGTGCTAGGGGTAATGGGTACGAGCAGTACTTC
CSARGNGYEQYF
>TRBV30|NA|TRBJ2-3|TRBD2
TGTGCCTGGACTCGACTAGCGGGAGCAGATACGCAGTATTTT
CAWTRLAGADTQYF
>TRBV12-3/TRBV12-4|few|TRBJ2-1|TRBD2
TGTGCCAGCAGCCCCTTGGCGGGAGTTGGGTACAATGAGCAGTTCTTC
CASSPLAGVGYNEQFF
>TRBV4-1|few|TRBJ2-7|TRBD2
TGCGCCAGCAGCCAAGATGGGGGGACTAGCGGGACACTCTACGAGCAGTACTTC
CASSQDGGTSGTLYEQYF
>TRBV20-1|few|TRBJ2-1|TRBD2
TGCAGTGCTAGTCTACTAGCGGGAGGCAAGGAGCAGTTCTTC
CSASLLAGGKEQFF
>TRBV6-1|NA|TRBJ2-5|TRBD2
TGTGCCAGCAGTGGGGGGGCTAGCGGGAGCTGGGAGCAGTACTTC
CASSGGASGSWEQYF
>TRBV7-2|NA|TRBJ2-7|NA
TGTGCCAGCTTGATCGGGTGGAGCTCCTACGAGCAGTACTTC
CASLIGWSSYEQYF
>TRBV28|few|TRBJ2-1|TRBD2
TGTGCCACAATTAGCGGGGGGCACAATGAGCAGTTCTTC
CATISGGHNEQFF
>TRBV4-1|NA|TRBJ1-2|NA
TGCGCCAGCAGCCAATTGGGGTCCTTCTATGGCTACACCTTC
CASSQLGSFYGYTF
>TRBV18|NA|TRBJ2-7|TRBD2
TGTGCCAGCTCACCACCGGGACTAGCGGGACGGTCCTACGAGCAGTACTTC
CASSPPGLAGRSYEQYF
>TRBV2|few|TRBJ2-6|TRBD1
TGTGCCAGCACCCAGATGGGAGGACAGGGGGTTTCTGGGGCCAACGTCCTGACTTTC
CASTQMGGQGVSGANVLTF
>TRBV28|NA|TRBJ2-1|NA
TGTGCCAGCAGTTTTGCGGGCAGTGAGCAGTTCTTC
CASSFAGSEQFF
>TRBV13|NA|TRBJ1-2|TRBD1
TGTGCCAGCATCCTTTTGTACACAGGGGGGGACGGCTACACCTTC
CASILLYTGGDGYTF
>TRBV3-1|many|TRBJ2-7|NA
TGTGCCAGCAGCCAGCGACCCTACGAGCAGTACTTC
CASSQRPYEQYF
>TRBV20-1|few|TRBJ1-1|NA
TGCAGTGCTAGAGATTGGGGGAGGGCGGGGGACACTGAAGCTTTCTTT
CSARDWGRAGDTEAFF
>TRBV28|NA|TRBJ1-1|NA
TGTGCCAGCAGTCCCAGGGGTCGGGCTGAAGCTTTCTTT
CASSPRGRAEAFF
>TRBV27|few|TRBJ2-7|TRBD1
TGTGCCAGCAGCCCTTTGACAGGGTTTATCGCCTACGAGCAGTACTTC
CASSPLTGFIAYEQYF
>TRBV2|NA|TRBJ2-7|TRBD2
TGTGCCAGCAGTGAAGAGATAGCGGGAGAGGTCGAGCAGTACTTC
CASSEEIAGEVEQYF
>TRBV7-9|NA|TRBJ1-4|NA
TGTGCCAGCAGCCCCCGGGTGCATGAAAAACTGTTTTTT
CASSPRVHEKLFF
>TRBV2|NA|TRBJ2-7|TRBD1
TGTGCCAGCAGTACAACCGGGACAGGGCCCTACGAGCAGTACTTC
CASSTTGTGPYEQYF
>TRBV2|medium-sized|TRBJ2-1|NA
TGTGCCAGCAGTGAAGCTGGGACGTCCCTCGATGAGCAGTTCTTC
CASSEAGTSLDEQFF
>TRBV5-6|NA|TRBJ1-6|NA
TGTGCCAGCAGCTCAACTGCAGCCCTTGGGTATTCACCCCTCCACTTT
CASSSTAALGYSPLHF
>TRBV15|NA|TRBJ1-1|NA
TGTGCCACCAGCAGGCCATCGGAGGATCGGAACACTGAAGCTTTCTTT
CATSRPSEDRNTEAFF
>TRBV5-1|NA|TRBJ2-5|NA
TGTGCCAGCAGTTCTCCTAACCAAGAGACCCAGTACTTC
CASSSPNQETQYF
>TRBV6-2/TRBV6-3|few|TRBJ2-6|NA
TGTGCCAGCAGTTACGGGGCCGTTACCTCTCTTCGAGCCAACGTCCTGACTTTC
CASSYGAVTSLRANVLTF
>TRBV7-9|NA|TRBJ2-2|TRBD2
TGTGCCAGCAGCGAACTAGCGGGAGTTTGGGAGCTGTTTTTT
CASSELAGVWELFF
>TRBV10-2|once|TRBJ1-1|TRBD1
TGCGCCAGCAGTGAGACCAGGCCGGGACAGGGCACTGAAGCTTTCTTT
CASSETRPGQGTEAFF
>TRBV28|few|TRBJ2-4|NA
TGTGCCAGCAGTCATTACAGGGAAGGAGAGCAGTACTTC
CASSHYREGEQYF
>TRBV6-1|few|TRBJ2-1|NA
TGTGCCAGCAGTGAAATGCGAGTGGCTGAGCAGTTCTTC
CASSEMRVAEQFF
>TRBV15|few|TRBJ1-5|NA
TGTGCCACCAGCAGAGACAGGGACGCTCAGCCCCAGCATTTT
CATSRDRDAQPQHF
>TRBV5-8|NA|TRBJ2-7|TRBD1
TGTGCCAGCAGCTTCTCGAATTGGGCCGGGACAGTTATCGAGCAGTACTTC
CASSFSNWAGTVIEQYF
>TRBV5-1|NA|TRBJ2-5|TRBD2
TGCGCCAGCGCGACGGGAGGAGAGACCCAGTACTTC
CASATGGETQYF
>TRBV12-3/TRBV12-4|NA|TRBJ1-4|NA
TGTGCCAGCAGCCCCGGAAGGCTAAATGAAAAACTGTTTTTT
CASSPGRLNEKLFF
>TRBV11-2|NA|TRBJ2-2|NA
TGTGCCAGCAGCTTTGGGGGCTCTCCTGTGCTGCCAGGCACCGGGGAGCTGTTTTTT
CASSFGGSPVLPGTGELFF
>TRBV4-2|few|TRBJ2-7|TRBD2
TGTGCCAGCAGCCAAAGGACTAGCGGGACGATATACAATGAGCAGTACTTC
CASSQRTSGTIYNEQYF